Given below is one TCR beta chain in context. Its specificity is unknown. V lost 4 bases to trimming and J lost 5 bases; unmatched junction nucleotides: 5. Germline lookup yields CDR1 SGHNT and CDR2 YYREEE (reference sequence). CDR3 length: 14 residues. This specimen comes from a study of OX40 agonist ivuxolimab in advanced cancers. In the study overall: Dose-escalation patients had hepatocellular carcinoma, melanoma, renal cell or head and neck cancer. Mean age approximately 66 years, range about 23 to 85; about 81% male.

Using immunoSEQ multiplex PCR, the repertoire was profiled, and TCRdb retains in-frame clones only, with some absent. The repertoire includes roughly 67,000 clones, almost 85% of them detected once, and about 5% sits in the top ten. Study-level points and caveats: Among T cells, CD8+ cells averaged more expanded clones than CD4+ cells.

The chain employs TRBV5-4 and TRBJ1-1; TRBD1 matches 10 bases. This material consisted of CD4+ or CD8+ T cells sorted from blood, taken in a trial of the OX40 agonist ivuxolimab. This TCR came from an adult with an advanced solid tumor such as melanoma, head and neck, liver or kidney cancer. The CDR3 bases are TGTGCCAGCAGCAGACCGGGACAGGGGACTGAAGCTTTCTTT. Amino acid sequence: CASSRPGQGTEAFF. Variable domain in full (rest from reference TRBV5-4 and TRBJ1-1): ETGVTQSPTHLIKTRGQQVTLRCSSQSGHNTVSWYQQALGQGPQFIFQYYREEENGRGNFPPRFSGLQFPNYSSELNVNALELDDSALYLCASSRPGQGTEAFFGQGTRLTVV.